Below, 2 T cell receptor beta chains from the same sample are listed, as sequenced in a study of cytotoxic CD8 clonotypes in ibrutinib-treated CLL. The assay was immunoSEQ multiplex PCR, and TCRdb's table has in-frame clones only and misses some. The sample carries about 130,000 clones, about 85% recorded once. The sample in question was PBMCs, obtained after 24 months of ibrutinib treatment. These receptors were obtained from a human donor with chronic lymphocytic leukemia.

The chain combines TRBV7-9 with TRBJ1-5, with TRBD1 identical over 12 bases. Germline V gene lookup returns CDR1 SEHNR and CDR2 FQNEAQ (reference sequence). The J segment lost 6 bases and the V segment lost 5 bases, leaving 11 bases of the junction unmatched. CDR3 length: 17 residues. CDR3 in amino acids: CASSPGTGGVEIQPQHF. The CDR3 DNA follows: TGTGCCAGCAGCCCCGGGACAGGGGGCGTAGAGATTCAGCCCCAGCATTTT.

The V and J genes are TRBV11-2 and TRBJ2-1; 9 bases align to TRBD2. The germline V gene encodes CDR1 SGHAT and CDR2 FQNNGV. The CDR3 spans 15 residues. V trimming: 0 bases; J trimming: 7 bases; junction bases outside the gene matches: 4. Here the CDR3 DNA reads TGTGCCAGCAGCTTAGATAGCGGACTAGCGAATGAGCAGTTCTTC. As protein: CASSLDSGLANEQFF.